This T cell receptor (beta chain) emerged from a study of hypomethylating agent response in myelodysplastic syndrome. Study at large: Patients with neither complete response nor hematologic improvement were classed non-responders.

J was trimmed by 2 bases and V by 2 bases; bases with no gene match: 5. Germline V CDR1 and CDR2: SGHAT, FQNNGV. This CDR3 contains 17 residues. Overall study results and limits: Richness, rarefaction diversity and clonality did not change significantly after hypomethylating treatment. Novel MDS antigen recognition by shared GLIPH2 clusters is possible but unvalidated.

Two replicates of 200 ng each gave 400 ng DNA per sample, survey resolution. Sequencing used immunoSEQ multiplex PCR; TCRdb keeps in-frame clones, though not all of them. Here the sample spans several thousand clones, less than 90% being singletons. For this clone: Its antigen remains unknown.

Sample: bone marrow, taken before or after starting hypomethylating agent treatment for myelodysplastic syndrome (not recorded which). The gene calls are TRBV11-2 and TRBJ2-5, with 13 bases matching TRBD2. This TCR derives from a human donor with myelodysplastic syndrome. CDR3: CASSLNPGLAGQETQYF. The CDR3 DNA reads TGTGCCAGCAGCTTAAATCCGGGACTAGCGGGGCAAGAGACCCAGTACTTC.